Listed below are T cell receptor beta chains from one sample, sequenced in a study of cytotoxic CD8 clonotypes in ibrutinib-treated CLL. The method was immunoSEQ multiplex PCR; TCRdb's version includes in-frame clones alone and lacks a portion of them. The table has roughly 29,000 clones, roughly 57% seen once. This material consisted of PBMCs, taken before ibrutinib treatment. These TCRs come from a human donor with chronic lymphocytic leukemia. Each CDR3 is given with its conserved first and last residue. The D gene is left open where the match is weak. Clone size appears in some rows only: once, few, many, or a class for an expanded clone.

cdr3_nt: TGTGCCAGTAGTATTGTCAGGGGGCGAGACTATGGCTACACCTTC; cdr3_aa: CASSIVRGRDYGYTF; clone_size: -; v_call: TRBV19; j_call: TRBJ1-2; d_call: TRBD1
cdr3_nt: TGTGCCAGCGTGGGACCGCATACCTACGAGCAGTACTTC; cdr3_aa: CASVGPHTYEQYF; clone_size: medium-sized; v_call: TRBV6-5; j_call: TRBJ2-7; d_call: -
cdr3_nt: TGCGCCAGCAGCAGGGACAGGGGGAGGACTAGCCTAACCTACGAGCAGTACTTC; cdr3_aa: CASSRDRGRTSLTYEQYF; clone_size: -; v_call: TRBV5-1; j_call: TRBJ2-7; d_call: TRBD1
cdr3_nt: TGTGCCAGCAGTAATTTAAGGACTAGCGGGCTCGACGAGCAGTACTTC; cdr3_aa: CASSNLRTSGLDEQYF; clone_size: -; v_call: TRBV6-6; j_call: TRBJ2-7; d_call: TRBD2
cdr3_nt: TGTGCCAGCAGCTATACTACAGGGACCAACACCGGGGAGCTGTTTTTT; cdr3_aa: CASSYTTGTNTGELFF; clone_size: -; v_call: TRBV28; j_call: TRBJ2-2; d_call: -
cdr3_nt: TGCGCCAGCAGGGGGACCGCCAGCCTAGTCACAGATACGCAGTATTTT; cdr3_aa: CASRGTASLVTDTQYF; clone_size: -; v_call: TRBV5-1; j_call: TRBJ2-3; d_call: -
cdr3_nt: TGTGCCAGCAGACCCGACAGGGGCCGTGAGACCCAGTACTTC; cdr3_aa: CASRPDRGRETQYF; clone_size: -; v_call: TRBV6-1; j_call: TRBJ2-5; d_call: TRBD1
cdr3_nt: TGTGCCAGCAGTCCGACTAGCGGGAGGAGTTATGAGCAGTTCTTC; cdr3_aa: CASSPTSGRSYEQFF; clone_size: few; v_call: TRBV27; j_call: TRBJ2-1; d_call: TRBD2
cdr3_nt: TGCAGCGTTGAGCAGGGGGCTACTAACATTCAGTACTTC; cdr3_aa: CSVEQGATNIQYF; clone_size: -; v_call: TRBV29-1; j_call: TRBJ2-4; d_call: TRBD1
cdr3_nt: TGTGCCAGTAGTATGAGGGGACAGGGTCTTGGCGAGCAGTACTTC; cdr3_aa: CASSMRGQGLGEQYF; clone_size: few; v_call: TRBV19; j_call: TRBJ2-7; d_call: TRBD1
cdr3_nt: TGCGCCAGCAGCTTGCTCACAGGGGCTGGGGCCAACGTCCTGACTTTC; cdr3_aa: CASSLLTGAGANVLTF; clone_size: once; v_call: TRBV5-1; j_call: TRBJ2-6; d_call: TRBD1
cdr3_nt: TGCGCCAGCAGCTTATACCCGTTAGCGGGAGTTAATGAGCAGTTCTTC; cdr3_aa: CASSLYPLAGVNEQFF; clone_size: -; v_call: TRBV4-3; j_call: TRBJ2-1; d_call: TRBD2
cdr3_nt: TGTGCCAGCAGCCTCACGGGGTATGGCGGCTACACCTTC; cdr3_aa: CASSLTGYGGYTF; clone_size: -; v_call: TRBV11-2; j_call: TRBJ1-2; d_call: -
cdr3_nt: TGTGCCAGCAGTGTCCCTAAAGGAGAGACCCAGTACTTC; cdr3_aa: CASSVPKGETQYF; clone_size: -; v_call: TRBV6-4; j_call: TRBJ2-5; d_call: -
cdr3_nt: TGTGCCAGCAGCCGAAGGGGAATTGACAGGTCGAATCAGCCCCAGCATTTT; cdr3_aa: CASSRRGIDRSNQPQHF; clone_size: few; v_call: TRBV7-8; j_call: TRBJ1-5; d_call: -
cdr3_nt: TGCGCCAGCAGCCAAGAATATTTAGGCGACGAGCAGTTCTTC; cdr3_aa: CASSQEYLGDEQFF; clone_size: -; v_call: TRBV4-3; j_call: TRBJ2-1; d_call: -
cdr3_nt: TGCGCCAGCAGCTCCGGGAGAGCCTACGAGCAGTACTTC; cdr3_aa: CASSSGRAYEQYF; clone_size: -; v_call: TRBV4-1; j_call: TRBJ2-7; d_call: -
cdr3_nt: TGTGCCAGCAGCTTAATCCGGCTAGGCTACGAGCAGTACTTC; cdr3_aa: CASSLIRLGYEQYF; clone_size: few; v_call: TRBV7-8; j_call: TRBJ2-7; d_call: -
cdr3_nt: TGTGCCAGCAGTTACTCCACGGTCTTCCACTATGGCTACACCTTC; cdr3_aa: CASSYSTVFHYGYTF; clone_size: -; v_call: TRBV6-6; j_call: TRBJ1-2; d_call: -
cdr3_nt: TGTGCCAGCAGCGTAGGTACCGAAGACAGGGCCCCTCCGAACAAAAACATTCAGTACTTC; cdr3_aa: CASSVGTEDRAPPNKNIQYF; clone_size: -; v_call: TRBV9; j_call: TRBJ2-4; d_call: TRBD1
cdr3_nt: TGTGCCAGCAGCTTGTGGGAAGGCTACACCTTC; cdr3_aa: CASSLWEGYTF; clone_size: -; v_call: TRBV7-2; j_call: TRBJ1-2; d_call: -
cdr3_nt: TGTGCCAGCAGCTTTTTCAGGGGGAACTATGGCTACACCTTC; cdr3_aa: CASSFFRGNYGYTF; clone_size: -; v_call: TRBV7-9; j_call: TRBJ1-2; d_call: TRBD1
cdr3_nt: TGTGCCAGCAGCGTGGGAAGGGGAGGCGGGGATACGCAGTATTTT; cdr3_aa: CASSVGRGGGDTQYF; clone_size: -; v_call: TRBV7-6; j_call: TRBJ2-3; d_call: -
cdr3_nt: TGTGCCAGCAGCTTGGGACTAGTAGTTGAGACCCAGTACTTC; cdr3_aa: CASSLGLVVETQYF; clone_size: -; v_call: TRBV5-4; j_call: TRBJ2-5; d_call: -
cdr3_nt: TGTGCCAGCAGTGGGCCGGGACAGCGTAACTATGGCTACACCTTC; cdr3_aa: CASSGPGQRNYGYTF; clone_size: few; v_call: TRBV6-5; j_call: TRBJ1-2; d_call: TRBD1
cdr3_nt: TGTGCCAGCAGCTTAACCTCGATCCACAATGAGCAGTTCTTC; cdr3_aa: CASSLTSIHNEQFF; clone_size: -; v_call: TRBV7-2; j_call: TRBJ2-1; d_call: -
cdr3_nt: TGTGCCAGCAGTTTTGCCCGGGAGGTAGTGACAGATACGCAGTATTTT; cdr3_aa: CASSFAREVVTDTQYF; clone_size: -; v_call: TRBV28; j_call: TRBJ2-3; d_call: TRBD2
cdr3_nt: TGTGCCAGCAGCTTACTAGGGTGGGACGGGGAGACCCAGTACTTC; cdr3_aa: CASSLLGWDGETQYF; clone_size: -; v_call: TRBV13; j_call: TRBJ2-5; d_call: -
cdr3_nt: TGTGCCAGCAGCCGGGACAGACTCACAGATACGCAGTATTTT; cdr3_aa: CASSRDRLTDTQYF; clone_size: -; v_call: TRBV5-4; j_call: TRBJ2-3; d_call: TRBD1
cdr3_nt: TGTGCCAGCGGGGGGGCCCGGACTACGAACACCGGGGAGCTGTTTTTT; cdr3_aa: CASGGARTTNTGELFF; clone_size: medium-sized; v_call: TRBV28; j_call: TRBJ2-2; d_call: -
cdr3_nt: TGTGCCAGCAGCCGAAGATCAAGCGGGAGCTTTGATGAGCAGTTCTTC; cdr3_aa: CASSRRSSGSFDEQFF; clone_size: few; v_call: TRBV7-8; j_call: TRBJ2-1; d_call: TRBD2
cdr3_nt: TGTGCCAGCAGCTTAGCGGGACTAGCGGTGGGCCAATCCTACGAGCAGTACTTC; cdr3_aa: CASSLAGLAVGQSYEQYF; clone_size: -; v_call: TRBV7-9; j_call: TRBJ2-7; d_call: TRBD2
cdr3_nt: TGTGCCAGCAGCTTAACGGGATGGCGGGAGTTCCGGCCAGATACGCAGTATTTT; cdr3_aa: CASSLTGWREFRPDTQYF; clone_size: few; v_call: TRBV7-3; j_call: TRBJ2-3; d_call: TRBD2
cdr3_nt: TGTGCCAGCAGCTTATCTGGCGGGGGTGCCTACGAGCAGTACTTC; cdr3_aa: CASSLSGGGAYEQYF; clone_size: few; v_call: TRBV7-3; j_call: TRBJ2-7; d_call: TRBD2
cdr3_nt: TGTGCCAGTAGTATAAGTCTCCTCTACGAGCAGTACTTC; cdr3_aa: CASSISLLYEQYF; clone_size: -; v_call: TRBV19; j_call: TRBJ2-7; d_call: -
cdr3_nt: TGTGCCAGCAGCTTAAGCCGGGCAGGGCCATTCGGGCAGTACTTC; cdr3_aa: CASSLSRAGPFGQYF; clone_size: -; v_call: TRBV7-3; j_call: TRBJ2-7; d_call: -
cdr3_nt: TGCGCCAGCAGCCAAGATCTTAGACGAGGCTACAATGAGCAGTTCTTC; cdr3_aa: CASSQDLRRGYNEQFF; clone_size: -; v_call: TRBV4-1; j_call: TRBJ2-1; d_call: -
cdr3_nt: TGTGCCAGCTCACCGGGGACCCCCTCACCGGGACAGTTCTTC; cdr3_aa: CASSPGTPSPGQFF; clone_size: -; v_call: TRBV18; j_call: TRBJ2-1; d_call: -
cdr3_nt: TGTGCCAGCAGGAGACAGGGGGCGAGTGAGCAGTACTTC; cdr3_aa: CASRRQGASEQYF; clone_size: -; v_call: TRBV7-9; j_call: TRBJ2-7; d_call: TRBD1
cdr3_nt: TGTGCCAGTAGAAAAAGCCAGGGCGGCTACACCTTC; cdr3_aa: CASRKSQGGYTF; clone_size: few; v_call: TRBV19; j_call: TRBJ1-2; d_call: -
cdr3_nt: TGTGCCAGCAGCGCCACCCGGGGACCCTACGAGCAGTACTTC; cdr3_aa: CASSATRGPYEQYF; clone_size: -; v_call: TRBV7-8; j_call: TRBJ2-7; d_call: -
cdr3_nt: TGCGCCAGCAGCTTGGGGCTTAGGGGGGCTTGGACAGATACGCAGTATTTT; cdr3_aa: CASSLGLRGAWTDTQYF; clone_size: once; v_call: TRBV5-1; j_call: TRBJ2-3; d_call: -
cdr3_nt: TGTGCCAGCAGCTTGGTGGGGCACTCCTACGAGCAGTACTTC; cdr3_aa: CASSLVGHSYEQYF; clone_size: -; v_call: TRBV5-6; j_call: TRBJ2-7; d_call: -
cdr3_nt: TGTGCCAGCTCACGGGGTATAGGTGCGGCTAGCAATCAGCCCCAGCATTTT; cdr3_aa: CASSRGIGAASNQPQHF; clone_size: few; v_call: TRBV18; j_call: TRBJ1-5; d_call: -
cdr3_nt: TGTGCCAGCAGCCCAGGCCCTGCTAACTCTGGAAACACCATATATTTT; cdr3_aa: CASSPGPANSGNTIYF; clone_size: -; v_call: TRBV7-8; j_call: TRBJ1-3; d_call: -
cdr3_nt: TGCGCCAGCTCATGGACTAGCGGGAGGTTGAATGAGCAGTTCTTC; cdr3_aa: CASSWTSGRLNEQFF; clone_size: -; v_call: TRBV10-2; j_call: TRBJ2-1; d_call: TRBD2
cdr3_nt: TGCGCCAGCAGTGACAGCGAGGATGAAAAACTGTTTTTT; cdr3_aa: CASSDSEDEKLFF; clone_size: -; v_call: TRBV5-1; j_call: TRBJ1-4; d_call: -
cdr3_nt: TGTGCCAGCTGGGGGAGCGGGGGACCGTACGAGCAGTACTTC; cdr3_aa: CASWGSGGPYEQYF; clone_size: few; v_call: TRBV2; j_call: TRBJ2-7; d_call: TRBD2
cdr3_nt: TGTGCCAGCAGCTTAGCGACCTATGGCTACACCTTC; cdr3_aa: CASSLATYGYTF; clone_size: -; v_call: TRBV11-2; j_call: TRBJ1-2; d_call: -